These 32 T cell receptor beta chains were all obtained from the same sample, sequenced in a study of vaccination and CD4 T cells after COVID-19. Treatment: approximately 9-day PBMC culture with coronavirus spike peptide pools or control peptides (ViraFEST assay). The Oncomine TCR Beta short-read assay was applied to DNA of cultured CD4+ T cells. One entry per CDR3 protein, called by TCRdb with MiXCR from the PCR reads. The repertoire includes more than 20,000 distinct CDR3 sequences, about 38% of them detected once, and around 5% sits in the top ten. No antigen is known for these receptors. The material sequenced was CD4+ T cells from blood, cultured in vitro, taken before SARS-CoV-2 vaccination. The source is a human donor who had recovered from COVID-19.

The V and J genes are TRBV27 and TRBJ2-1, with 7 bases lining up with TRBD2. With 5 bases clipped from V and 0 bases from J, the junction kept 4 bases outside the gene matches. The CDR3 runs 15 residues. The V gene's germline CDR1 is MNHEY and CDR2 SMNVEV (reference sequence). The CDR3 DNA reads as TGTGCCAGCAGTCCGCGGGGGAGCTCCTACAATGAGCAGTTCTTC. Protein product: CASSPRGSSYNEQFF.

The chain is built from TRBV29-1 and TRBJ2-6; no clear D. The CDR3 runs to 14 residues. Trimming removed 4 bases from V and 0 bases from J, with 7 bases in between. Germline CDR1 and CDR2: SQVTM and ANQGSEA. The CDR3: CSVGTGSGANVLTF. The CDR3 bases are TGCAGCGTTGGTACTGGCTCTGGGGCCAACGTCCTGACTTTC. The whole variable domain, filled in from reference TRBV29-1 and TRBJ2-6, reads SAVISQKPSRDICQRGTSLTIQCQVDSQVTMMFWYRQQPGQSLTLIATANQGSEATYESGFVIDKFPISRPNLTFSTLTVSNMSPEDSSIYLCSVGTGSGANVLTFGAGSRLTVL.

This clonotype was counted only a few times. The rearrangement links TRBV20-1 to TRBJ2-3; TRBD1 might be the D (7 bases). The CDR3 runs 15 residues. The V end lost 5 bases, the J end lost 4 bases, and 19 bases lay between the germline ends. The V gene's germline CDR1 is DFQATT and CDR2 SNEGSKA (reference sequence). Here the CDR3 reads CSAGGGAGRSDTQYF. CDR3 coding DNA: TGCAGTGCTGGAGGGGGCGCGGGACGGTCAGATACGCAGTATTTT.

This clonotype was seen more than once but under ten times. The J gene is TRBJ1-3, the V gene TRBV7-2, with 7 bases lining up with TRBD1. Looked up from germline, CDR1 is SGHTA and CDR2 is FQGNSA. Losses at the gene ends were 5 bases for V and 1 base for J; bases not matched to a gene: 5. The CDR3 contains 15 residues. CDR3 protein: CASSPVGQSGNTIYF. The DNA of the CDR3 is TGTGCCAGCAGCCCAGTGGGACAGTCTGGAAACACCATATATTTT.

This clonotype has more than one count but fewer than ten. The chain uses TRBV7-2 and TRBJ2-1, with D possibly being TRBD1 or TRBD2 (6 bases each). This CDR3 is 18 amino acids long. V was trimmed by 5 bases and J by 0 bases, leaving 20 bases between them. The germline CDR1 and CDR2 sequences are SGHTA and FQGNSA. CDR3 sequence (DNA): TGTGCCAGCAGCCAGAGGGGGGCGGCGGCCAGCTCCTACAATGAGCAGTTCTTC. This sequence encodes CASSQRGAAASSYNEQFF. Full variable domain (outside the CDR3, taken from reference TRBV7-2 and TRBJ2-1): GAGVSQSPSNKVTEKGKDVELRCDPISGHTALYWYRQSLGQGLEFLIYFQGNSAPDKSGLPSDRFSAERTGGSVSTLTIQRTQQEDSAVYLCASSQRGAAASSYNEQFFGPGTRLTVL.

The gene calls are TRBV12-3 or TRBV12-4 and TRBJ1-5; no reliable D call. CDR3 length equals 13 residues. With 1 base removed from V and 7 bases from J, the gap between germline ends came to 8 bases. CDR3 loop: CASSLVEGQPQHF. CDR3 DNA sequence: TGTGCCAGCAGTTTAGTGGAGGGACAGCCCCAGCATTTT.

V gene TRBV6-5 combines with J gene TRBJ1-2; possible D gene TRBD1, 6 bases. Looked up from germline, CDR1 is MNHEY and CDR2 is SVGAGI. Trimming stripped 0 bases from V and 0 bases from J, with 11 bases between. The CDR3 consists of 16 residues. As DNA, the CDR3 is TGTGCCAGCAGTTACTCCGGGGGGGCGGCTAACTATGGCTACACCTTC. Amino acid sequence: CASSYSGGAANYGYTF.

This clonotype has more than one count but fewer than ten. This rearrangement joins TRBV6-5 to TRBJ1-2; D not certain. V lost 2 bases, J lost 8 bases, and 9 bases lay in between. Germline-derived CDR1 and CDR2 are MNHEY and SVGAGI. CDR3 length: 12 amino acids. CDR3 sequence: CASSYSEEGYTF. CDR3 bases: TGTGCCAGCAGTTACAGCGAGGAGGGCTACACCTTC.

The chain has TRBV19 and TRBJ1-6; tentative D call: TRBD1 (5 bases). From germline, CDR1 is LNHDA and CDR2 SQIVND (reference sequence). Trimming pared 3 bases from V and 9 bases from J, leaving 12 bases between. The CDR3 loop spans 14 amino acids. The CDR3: CASSIETVTSPLHF. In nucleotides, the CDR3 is TGTGCCAGTAGTATTGAGACAGTTACTTCACCCCTCCACTTT.

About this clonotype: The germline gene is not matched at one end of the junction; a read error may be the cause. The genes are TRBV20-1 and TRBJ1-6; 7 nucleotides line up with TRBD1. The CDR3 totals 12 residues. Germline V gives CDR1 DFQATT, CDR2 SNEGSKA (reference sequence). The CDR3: CGARQGNSPLHF. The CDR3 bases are TGCGGTGCCAGACAGGGAAATTCACCCCTCCACTTT.

The CDR3, as DNA: TGCGCCAGCAGCCCCGCGGACAGGGTGAACACTGAAGCTTTCTTT. It yields the protein CASSPADRVNTEAFF. The chain carries TRBV4-3 and TRBJ1-1; TRBD1 aligns across 8 bases. This CDR3 has 15 residues. Germline V gene data show CDR1 as LGHNA and CDR2 as YSLEER. Trimming cost V 4 bases and J 0 bases; bases outside gene matches: 4.

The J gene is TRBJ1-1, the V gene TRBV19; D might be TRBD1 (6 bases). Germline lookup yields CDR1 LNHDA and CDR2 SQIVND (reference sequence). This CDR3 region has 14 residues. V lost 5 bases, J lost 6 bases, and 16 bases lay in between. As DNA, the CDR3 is TGTGCCAGTAGTGATACTGGGGGGGGCCCTGAAGCTTTCTTT. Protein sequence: CASSDTGGGPEAFF. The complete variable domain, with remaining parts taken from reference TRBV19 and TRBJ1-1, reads DGGITQSPKYLFRKEGQNVTLSCEQNLNHDAMYWYRQDPGQGLRLIYYSQIVNDFQKGDIAEGYSVSREKKESFPLTVTSAQKNPTAFYLCASSDTGGGPEAFFGQGTRLTVV.

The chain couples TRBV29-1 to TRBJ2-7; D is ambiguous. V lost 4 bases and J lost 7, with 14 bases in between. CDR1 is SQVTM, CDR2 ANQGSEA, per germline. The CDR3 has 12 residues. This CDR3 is CSVGLGLGEQYF. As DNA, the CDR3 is TGCAGCGTTGGGCTGGGCCTAGGAGAGCAGTACTTC.

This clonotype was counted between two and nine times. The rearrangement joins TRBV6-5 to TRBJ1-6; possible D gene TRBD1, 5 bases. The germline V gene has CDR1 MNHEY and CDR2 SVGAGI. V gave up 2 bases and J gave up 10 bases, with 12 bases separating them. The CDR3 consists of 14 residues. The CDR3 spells CASSYGRGSSPLHF. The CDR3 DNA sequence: TGTGCCAGCAGTTACGGGAGGGGTAGCTCACCCCTCCACTTT.

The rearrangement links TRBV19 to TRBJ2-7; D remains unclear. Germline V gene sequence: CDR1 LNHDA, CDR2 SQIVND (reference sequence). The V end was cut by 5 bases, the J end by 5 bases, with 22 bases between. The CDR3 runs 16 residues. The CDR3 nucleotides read TGTGCCAGTAGTGTGTTGCCAGAGCCACCAACCAACGAGCAGTACTTC. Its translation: CASSVLPEPPTNEQYF.

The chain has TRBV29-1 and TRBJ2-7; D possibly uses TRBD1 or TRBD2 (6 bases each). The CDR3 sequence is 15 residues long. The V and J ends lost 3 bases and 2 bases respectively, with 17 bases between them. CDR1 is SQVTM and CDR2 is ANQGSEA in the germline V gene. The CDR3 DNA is TGCAGCGTTGATATAGGGGGAGGTCCCCCCTACGAGCAGTACTTC. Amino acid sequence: CSVDIGGGPPYEQYF.

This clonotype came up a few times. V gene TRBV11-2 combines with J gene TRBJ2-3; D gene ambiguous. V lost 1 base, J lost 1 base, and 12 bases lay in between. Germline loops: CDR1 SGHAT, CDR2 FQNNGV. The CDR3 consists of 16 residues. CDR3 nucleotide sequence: TGTGCCAGCAGCTTAGTCTCCTCGCTGGGCACAGATACGCAGTATTTT. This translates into CASSLVSSLGTDTQYF.

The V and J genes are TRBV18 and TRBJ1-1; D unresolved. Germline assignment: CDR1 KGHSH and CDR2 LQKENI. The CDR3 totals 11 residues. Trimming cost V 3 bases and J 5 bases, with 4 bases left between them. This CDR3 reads CASSPDTEAFF. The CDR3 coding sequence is TGTGCCAGCTCACCGGATACTGAAGCTTTCTTT.

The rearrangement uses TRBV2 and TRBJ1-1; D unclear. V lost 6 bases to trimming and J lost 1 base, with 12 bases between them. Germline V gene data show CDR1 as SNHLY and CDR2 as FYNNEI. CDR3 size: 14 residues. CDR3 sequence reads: CASSEAASNTEAFF. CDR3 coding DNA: TGTGCCAGCAGCGAGGCCGCATCGAACACTGAAGCTTTCTTT.

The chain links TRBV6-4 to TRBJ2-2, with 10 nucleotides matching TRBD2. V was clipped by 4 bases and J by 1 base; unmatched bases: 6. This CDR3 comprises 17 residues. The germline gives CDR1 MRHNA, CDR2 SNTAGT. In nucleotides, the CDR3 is TGTGCCAGCAGTGCAAGCGTAGCGGGAGGGAACACCGGGGAGCTGTTTTTT. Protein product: CASSASVAGGNTGELFF.

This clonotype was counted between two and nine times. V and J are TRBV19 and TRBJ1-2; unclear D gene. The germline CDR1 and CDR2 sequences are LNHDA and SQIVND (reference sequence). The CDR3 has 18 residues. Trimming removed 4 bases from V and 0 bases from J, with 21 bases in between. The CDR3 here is CASSTYLDGLGSNYGYTF. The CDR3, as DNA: TGTGCCAGTAGTACCTACTTGGACGGCCTGGGATCTAACTATGGCTACACCTTC.

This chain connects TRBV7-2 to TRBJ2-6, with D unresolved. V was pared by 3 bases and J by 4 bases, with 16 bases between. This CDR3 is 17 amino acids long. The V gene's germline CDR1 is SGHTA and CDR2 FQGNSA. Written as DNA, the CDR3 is TGTGCCAGCAGCTTCCGCATGGGATTCTCAGGGGCCAACGTCCTGACTTTC. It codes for CASSFRMGFSGANVLTF.

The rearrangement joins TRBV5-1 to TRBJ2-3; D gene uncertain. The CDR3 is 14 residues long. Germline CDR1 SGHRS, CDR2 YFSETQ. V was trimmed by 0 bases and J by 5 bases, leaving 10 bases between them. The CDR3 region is CASSLGALLDTQYF. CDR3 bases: TGCGCCAGCAGCTTGGGGGCCCTCTTAGATACGCAGTATTTT.

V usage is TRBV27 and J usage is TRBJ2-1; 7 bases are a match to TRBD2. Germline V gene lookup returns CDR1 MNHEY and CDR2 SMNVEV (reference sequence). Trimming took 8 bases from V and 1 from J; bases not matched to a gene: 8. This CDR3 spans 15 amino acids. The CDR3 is CASAQAGLSYNEQFF. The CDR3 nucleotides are TGTGCCAGCGCTCAAGCGGGGTTATCCTACAATGAGCAGTTCTTC.

The CDR3 here is CAISESLAGGQETQYF. The CDR3 DNA reads TGTGCCATCAGTGAGTCGCTAGCGGGGGGACAGGAGACCCAGTACTTC. The chain carries TRBV10-3 and TRBJ2-5; 11 bases match TRBD2. Germline CDR1 ENHRY, CDR2 SYGVKD. V lost 0 bases, J lost 5 bases, and 5 bases stayed unmatched. The CDR3 loop spans 16 amino acids.

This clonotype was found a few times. This CDR3 is CASTLDGSSYGYTF. The CDR3 bases are TGTGCCAGCACCCTGGACGGATCATCCTATGGCTACACCTTC. The chain links TRBV7-9 to TRBJ1-2; no reliable D call. Germline-derived CDR1 and CDR2 are SEHNR and FQNEAQ (reference sequence). The CDR3 runs to 14 residues. The V end lost 7 bases, the J end lost 4 bases, and 16 bases lay between the germline ends.

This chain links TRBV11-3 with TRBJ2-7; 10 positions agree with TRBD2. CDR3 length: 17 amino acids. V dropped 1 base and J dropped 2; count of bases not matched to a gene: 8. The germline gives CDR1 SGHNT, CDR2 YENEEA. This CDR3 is CASSLGPVAGGTYEQYF. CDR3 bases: TGTGCCAGCAGCTTAGGCCCAGTAGCGGGGGGAACCTACGAGCAGTACTTC.

CDR3 sequence reads: CASSPPGQGFYEQYF. In DNA form, the CDR3 reads TGTGCCAGCTCACCTCCGGGACAGGGCTTTTACGAGCAGTACTTC. This chain uses TRBV18 with TRBJ2-7, with 9 bases aligning to TRBD1. This CDR3 spans 15 amino acids. Germline V gene data show CDR1 as KGHSH and CDR2 as LQKENI. V lost 3 bases to trimming and J lost 4 bases; unmatched junction nucleotides: 7.

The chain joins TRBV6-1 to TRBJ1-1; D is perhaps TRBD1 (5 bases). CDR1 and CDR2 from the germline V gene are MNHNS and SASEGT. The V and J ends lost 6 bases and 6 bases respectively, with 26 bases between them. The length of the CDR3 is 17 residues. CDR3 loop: CASSPLGLGLTQSEAFF. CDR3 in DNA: TGTGCCAGCAGCCCTCTTGGTCTGGGACTAACGCAGTCTGAAGCTTTCTTT.

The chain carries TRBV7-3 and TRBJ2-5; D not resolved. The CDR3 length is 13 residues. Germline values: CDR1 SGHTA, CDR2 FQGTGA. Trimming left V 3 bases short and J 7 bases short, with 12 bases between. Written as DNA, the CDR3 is TGTGCCAGCAGCTTGGTCAGGTCCGGGACCCAGTACTTC. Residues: CASSLVRSGTQYF.

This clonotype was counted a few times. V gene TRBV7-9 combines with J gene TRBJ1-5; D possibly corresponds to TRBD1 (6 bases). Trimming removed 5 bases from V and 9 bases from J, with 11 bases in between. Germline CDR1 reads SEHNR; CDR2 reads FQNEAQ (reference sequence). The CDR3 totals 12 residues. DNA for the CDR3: TGTGCCAGCAGCCCGGGGGCCCGGCCCCAGCATTTT. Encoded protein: CASSPGARPQHF. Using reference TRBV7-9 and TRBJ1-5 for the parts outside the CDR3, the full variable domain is DTGVSQNPRHKITKRGQNVTFRCDPISEHNRLYWYRQTLGQGPEFLTYFQNEAQLEKSRLLSDRFSAERPKGSFSTLEIQRTEQGDSAMYLCASSPGARPQHFGDGTRLSIL.

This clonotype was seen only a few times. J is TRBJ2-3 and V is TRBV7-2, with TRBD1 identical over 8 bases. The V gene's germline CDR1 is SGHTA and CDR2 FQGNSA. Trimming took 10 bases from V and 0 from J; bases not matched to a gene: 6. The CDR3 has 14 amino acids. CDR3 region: CANSQGASTDTQYF. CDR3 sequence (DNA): TGTGCCAATTCCCAGGGGGCTAGCACAGATACGCAGTATTTT.